These 2 T cell receptor beta chains were all obtained from the same sample, sequenced in a study of blood T cell repertoires in COVID-19. Produced via immunoSEQ multiplex PCR; TCRdb's table is partial and in-frame only. The table shows about 170,000 clones, with about four fifths occurring only once. The source material was peripheral blood. The receptors here all came from an elderly woman with acute or convalescent COVID-19.

V and J are TRBV7-6 and TRBJ2-7, with TRBD2 identical over 10 bases. The V gene's germline CDR1 is SGHVS and CDR2 FNYEAQ. The ends lost 5 bases at V and 6 bases at J; junction bases unmatched: 10. The CDR3 runs to 15 residues. Here the CDR3 DNA reads TGTGCCAGCAGCCCTCAAGCCGGGACTAGCGCCGAGCAGTACTTC. Its translation: CASSPQAGTSAEQYF.

CDR3: CASSQGPLQRQQLYGYTF. DNA for the CDR3: TGCGCCAGCAGCCAAGGCCCCCTTCAGAGACAGCAACTCTATGGCTACACCTTC. V is TRBV4-1 and J is TRBJ1-2; D perhaps matches TRBD1 (5 bases). V lost 1 base to trimming and J lost 4 bases, with 22 bases between them. The CDR3 has 18 amino acids. Germline V gives CDR1 MGHRA, CDR2 YSYEKL.